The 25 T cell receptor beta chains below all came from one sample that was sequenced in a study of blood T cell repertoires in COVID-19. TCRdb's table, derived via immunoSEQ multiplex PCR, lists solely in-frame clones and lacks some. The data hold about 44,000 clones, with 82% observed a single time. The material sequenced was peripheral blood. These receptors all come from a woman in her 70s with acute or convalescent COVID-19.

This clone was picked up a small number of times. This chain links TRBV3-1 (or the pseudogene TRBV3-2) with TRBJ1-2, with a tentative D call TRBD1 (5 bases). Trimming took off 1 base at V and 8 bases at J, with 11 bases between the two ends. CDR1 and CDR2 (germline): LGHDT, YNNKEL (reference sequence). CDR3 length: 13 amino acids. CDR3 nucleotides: TGTGCCAGCAGCCAAGTACCAGGGAAGGGCTACACCTTC. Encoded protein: CASSQVPGKGYTF.

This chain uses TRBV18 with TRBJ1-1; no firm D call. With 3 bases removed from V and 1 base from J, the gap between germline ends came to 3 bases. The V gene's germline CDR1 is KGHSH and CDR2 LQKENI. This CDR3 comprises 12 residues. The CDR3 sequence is CASSPRNTEAFF. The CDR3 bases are TGTGCCAGCTCACCCAGGAACACTGAAGCTTTCTTT.

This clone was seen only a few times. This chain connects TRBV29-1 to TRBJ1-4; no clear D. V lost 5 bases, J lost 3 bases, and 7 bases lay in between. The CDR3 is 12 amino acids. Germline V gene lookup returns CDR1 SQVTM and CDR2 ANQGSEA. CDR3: CSVRGANEKLFF. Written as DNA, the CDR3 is TGCAGCGTTCGGGGAGCTAATGAAAAACTGTTTTTT.

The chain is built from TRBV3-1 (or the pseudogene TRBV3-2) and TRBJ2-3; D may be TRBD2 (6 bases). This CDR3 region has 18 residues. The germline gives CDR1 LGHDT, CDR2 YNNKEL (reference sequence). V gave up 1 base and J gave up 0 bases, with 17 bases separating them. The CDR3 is CASSQVASGGKSTDTQYF. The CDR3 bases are TGTGCCAGCAGCCAAGTGGCGAGCGGAGGGAAAAGCACAGATACGCAGTATTTT.

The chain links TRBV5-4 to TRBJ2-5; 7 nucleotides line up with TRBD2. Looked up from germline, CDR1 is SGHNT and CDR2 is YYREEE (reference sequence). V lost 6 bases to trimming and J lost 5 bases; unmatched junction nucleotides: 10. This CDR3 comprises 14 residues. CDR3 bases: TGTGCCAGCAACCCCCGGGGACTAAAGGAGACCCAGTACTTC. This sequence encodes CASNPRGLKETQYF.

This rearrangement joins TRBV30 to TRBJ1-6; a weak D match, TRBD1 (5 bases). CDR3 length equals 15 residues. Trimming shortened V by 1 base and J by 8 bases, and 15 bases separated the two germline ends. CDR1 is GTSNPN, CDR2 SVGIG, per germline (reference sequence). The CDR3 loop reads CAWSGDGGPDSPLHF. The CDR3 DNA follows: TGTGCCTGGAGTGGGGACGGGGGTCCTGATTCACCCCTCCACTTT. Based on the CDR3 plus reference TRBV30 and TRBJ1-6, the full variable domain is SQTIHQWPATLVQPVGSPLSLECTVEGTSNPNLYWYRQAAGRGLQLLFYSVGIGQISSEVPQNLSASRPQDRQFILSSKKLLLSDSGFYLCAWSGDGGPDSPLHFGNGTRLTVT.

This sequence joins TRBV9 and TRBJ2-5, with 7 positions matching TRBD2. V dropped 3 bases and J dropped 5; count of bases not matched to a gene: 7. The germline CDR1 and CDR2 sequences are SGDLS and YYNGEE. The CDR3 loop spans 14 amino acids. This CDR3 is CASSGAGMTETQYF. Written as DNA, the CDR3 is TGTGCCAGCAGCGGAGCGGGAATGACGGAGACCCAGTACTTC.

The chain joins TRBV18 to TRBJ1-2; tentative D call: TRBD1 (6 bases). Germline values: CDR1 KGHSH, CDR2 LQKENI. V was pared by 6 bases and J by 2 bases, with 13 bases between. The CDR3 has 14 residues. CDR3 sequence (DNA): TGTGCCAGCTCCCTGGACAGACGGAACTATGGCTACACCTTC. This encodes CASSLDRRNYGYTF.

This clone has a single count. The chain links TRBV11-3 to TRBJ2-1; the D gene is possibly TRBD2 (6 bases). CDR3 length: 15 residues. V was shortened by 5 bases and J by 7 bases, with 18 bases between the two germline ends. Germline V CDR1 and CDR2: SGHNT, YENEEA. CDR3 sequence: CASSPLSGAFNEQFF. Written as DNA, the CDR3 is TGTGCCAGCAGCCCCCTGTCGGGAGCGTTTAATGAGCAGTTCTTC.

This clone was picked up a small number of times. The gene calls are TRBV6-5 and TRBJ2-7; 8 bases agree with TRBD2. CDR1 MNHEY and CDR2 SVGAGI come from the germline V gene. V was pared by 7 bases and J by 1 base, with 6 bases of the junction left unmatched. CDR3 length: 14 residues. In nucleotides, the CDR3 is TGTGCCAGCAAATCTAGCGGGCCTTCCTACGAGCAGTACTTC. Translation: CASKSSGPSYEQYF.

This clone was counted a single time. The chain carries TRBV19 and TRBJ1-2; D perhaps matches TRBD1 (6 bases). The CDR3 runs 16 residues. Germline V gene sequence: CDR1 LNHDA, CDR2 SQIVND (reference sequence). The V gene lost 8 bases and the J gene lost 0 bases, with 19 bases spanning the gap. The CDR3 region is CASVSFGRDTNYGYTF. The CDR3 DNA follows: TGTGCCAGTGTTTCTTTCGGCAGGGACACTAACTATGGCTACACCTTC.

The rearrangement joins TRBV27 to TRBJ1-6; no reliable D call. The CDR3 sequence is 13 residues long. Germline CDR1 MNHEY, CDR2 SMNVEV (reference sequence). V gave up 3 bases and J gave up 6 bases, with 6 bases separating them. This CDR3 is CASSFGRNSPLHF. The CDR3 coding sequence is TGTGCCAGCAGTTTTGGGCGTAATTCACCCCTCCACTTT.

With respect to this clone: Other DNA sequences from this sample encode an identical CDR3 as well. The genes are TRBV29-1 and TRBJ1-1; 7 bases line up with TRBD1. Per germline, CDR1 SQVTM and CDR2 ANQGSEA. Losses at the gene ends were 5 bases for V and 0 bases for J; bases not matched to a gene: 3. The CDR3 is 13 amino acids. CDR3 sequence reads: CSVNRGMNTEAFF. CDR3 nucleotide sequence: TGCAGCGTTAACAGGGGCATGAACACTGAAGCTTTCTTT.

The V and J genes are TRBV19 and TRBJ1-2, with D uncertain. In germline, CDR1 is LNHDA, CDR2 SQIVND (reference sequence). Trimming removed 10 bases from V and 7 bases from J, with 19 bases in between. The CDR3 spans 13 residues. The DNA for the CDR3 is TGTGCCACCCTCGAAGGGAGAAAAAGTGGCTACACCTTC. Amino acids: CATLEGRKSGYTF.

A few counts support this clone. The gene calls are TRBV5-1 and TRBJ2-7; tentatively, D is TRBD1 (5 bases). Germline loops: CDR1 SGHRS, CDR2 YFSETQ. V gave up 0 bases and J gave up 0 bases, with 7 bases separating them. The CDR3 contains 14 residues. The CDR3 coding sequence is TGCGCCAGCAGCTTGGGACAGCTCTCCTACGAGCAGTACTTC. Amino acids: CASSLGQLSYEQYF. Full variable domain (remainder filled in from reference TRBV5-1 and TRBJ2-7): KAGVTQTPRYLIKTRGQQVTLSCSPISGHRSVSWYQQTPGQGLQFLFEYFSETQRNKGNFPGRFSGRQFSNSRSEMNVSTLELGDSALYLCASSLGQLSYEQYFGPGTRLTVT.

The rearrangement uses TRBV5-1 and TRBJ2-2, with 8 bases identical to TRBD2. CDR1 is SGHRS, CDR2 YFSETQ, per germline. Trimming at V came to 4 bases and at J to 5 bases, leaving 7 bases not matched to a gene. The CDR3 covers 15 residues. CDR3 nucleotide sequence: TGCGCCAGCAGCGAAACTAGCGGTTGGACCGGGGAGCTGTTTTTT. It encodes CASSETSGWTGELFF. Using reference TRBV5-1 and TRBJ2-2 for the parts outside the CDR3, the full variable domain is KAGVTQTPRYLIKTRGQQVTLSCSPISGHRSVSWYQQTPGQGLQFLFEYFSETQRNKGNFPGRFSGRQFSNSRSEMNVSTLELGDSALYLCASSETSGWTGELFFGEGSRLTVL.

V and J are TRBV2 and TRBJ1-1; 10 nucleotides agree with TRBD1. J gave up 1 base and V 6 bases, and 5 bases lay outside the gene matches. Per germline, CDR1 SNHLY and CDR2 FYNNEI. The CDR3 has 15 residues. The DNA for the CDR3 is TGTGCCAGCAGGGGACAGGGGCGGGAGAACACTGAAGCTTTCTTT. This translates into CASRGQGRENTEAFF.

In DNA form, the CDR3 reads TGCGCCAGCAGCCAAGACCCCATGAACACTGAAGCTTTCTTT. Its translation is CASSQDPMNTEAFF. This sequence joins TRBV4-3 and TRBJ1-1; no firm D call. Germline assignment: CDR1 LGHNA and CDR2 YSLEER. The CDR3 is 14 residues long. V was shortened by 0 bases and J by 0 bases, with 5 bases between the two germline ends.

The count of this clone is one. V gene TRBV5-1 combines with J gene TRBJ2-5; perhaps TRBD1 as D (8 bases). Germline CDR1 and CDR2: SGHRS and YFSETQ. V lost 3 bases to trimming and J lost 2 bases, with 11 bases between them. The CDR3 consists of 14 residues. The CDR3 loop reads CASSSQGGQETQYF. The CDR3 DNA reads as TGCGCCAGCAGCTCACAGGGGGGGCAAGAGACCCAGTACTTC.

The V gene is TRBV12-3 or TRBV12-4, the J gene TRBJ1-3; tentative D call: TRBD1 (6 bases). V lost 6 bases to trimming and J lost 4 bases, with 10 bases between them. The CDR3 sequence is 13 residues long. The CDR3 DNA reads TGTGCCAGCAGGCTAGGACAGGGAAACACCATATATTTT. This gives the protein CASRLGQGNTIYF.

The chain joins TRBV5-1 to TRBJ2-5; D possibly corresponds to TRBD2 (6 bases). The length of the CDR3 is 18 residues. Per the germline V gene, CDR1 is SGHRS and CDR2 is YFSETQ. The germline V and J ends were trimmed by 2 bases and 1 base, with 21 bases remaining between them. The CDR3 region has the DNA TGCGCCAGCAGCTTAGCACGGGCGGCCGCGGGGCCCCAAGAGACCCAGTACTTC. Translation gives CASSLARAAAGPQETQYF.

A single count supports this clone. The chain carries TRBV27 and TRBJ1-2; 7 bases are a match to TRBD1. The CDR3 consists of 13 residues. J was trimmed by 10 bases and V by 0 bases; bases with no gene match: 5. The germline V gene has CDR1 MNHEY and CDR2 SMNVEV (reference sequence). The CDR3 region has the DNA TGTGCCAGCAGTTTATCGGTCCAGGGGGACTACACCTTC. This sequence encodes CASSLSVQGDYTF.

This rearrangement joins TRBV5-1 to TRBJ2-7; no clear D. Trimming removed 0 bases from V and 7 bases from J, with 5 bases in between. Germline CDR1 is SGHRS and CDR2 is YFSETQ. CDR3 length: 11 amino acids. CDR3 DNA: TGCGCCAGCAGCTTGGCCGGGGAGCAGTACTTC. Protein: CASSLAGEQYF.

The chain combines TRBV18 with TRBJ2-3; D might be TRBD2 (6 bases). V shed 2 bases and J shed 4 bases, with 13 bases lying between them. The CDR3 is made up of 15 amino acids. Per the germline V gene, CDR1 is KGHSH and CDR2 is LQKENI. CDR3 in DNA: TGTGCCAGCTCACCAGGGGCGGGATCGGCAGATACGCAGTATTTT. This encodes CASSPGAGSADTQYF.

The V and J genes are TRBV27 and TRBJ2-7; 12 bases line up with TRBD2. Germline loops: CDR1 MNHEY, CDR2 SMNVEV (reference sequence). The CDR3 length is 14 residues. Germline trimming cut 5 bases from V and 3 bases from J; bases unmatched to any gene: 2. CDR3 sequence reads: CASSKTSGGYEQYF. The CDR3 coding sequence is TGTGCCAGCAGTAAGACTAGCGGGGGCTACGAGCAGTACTTC.